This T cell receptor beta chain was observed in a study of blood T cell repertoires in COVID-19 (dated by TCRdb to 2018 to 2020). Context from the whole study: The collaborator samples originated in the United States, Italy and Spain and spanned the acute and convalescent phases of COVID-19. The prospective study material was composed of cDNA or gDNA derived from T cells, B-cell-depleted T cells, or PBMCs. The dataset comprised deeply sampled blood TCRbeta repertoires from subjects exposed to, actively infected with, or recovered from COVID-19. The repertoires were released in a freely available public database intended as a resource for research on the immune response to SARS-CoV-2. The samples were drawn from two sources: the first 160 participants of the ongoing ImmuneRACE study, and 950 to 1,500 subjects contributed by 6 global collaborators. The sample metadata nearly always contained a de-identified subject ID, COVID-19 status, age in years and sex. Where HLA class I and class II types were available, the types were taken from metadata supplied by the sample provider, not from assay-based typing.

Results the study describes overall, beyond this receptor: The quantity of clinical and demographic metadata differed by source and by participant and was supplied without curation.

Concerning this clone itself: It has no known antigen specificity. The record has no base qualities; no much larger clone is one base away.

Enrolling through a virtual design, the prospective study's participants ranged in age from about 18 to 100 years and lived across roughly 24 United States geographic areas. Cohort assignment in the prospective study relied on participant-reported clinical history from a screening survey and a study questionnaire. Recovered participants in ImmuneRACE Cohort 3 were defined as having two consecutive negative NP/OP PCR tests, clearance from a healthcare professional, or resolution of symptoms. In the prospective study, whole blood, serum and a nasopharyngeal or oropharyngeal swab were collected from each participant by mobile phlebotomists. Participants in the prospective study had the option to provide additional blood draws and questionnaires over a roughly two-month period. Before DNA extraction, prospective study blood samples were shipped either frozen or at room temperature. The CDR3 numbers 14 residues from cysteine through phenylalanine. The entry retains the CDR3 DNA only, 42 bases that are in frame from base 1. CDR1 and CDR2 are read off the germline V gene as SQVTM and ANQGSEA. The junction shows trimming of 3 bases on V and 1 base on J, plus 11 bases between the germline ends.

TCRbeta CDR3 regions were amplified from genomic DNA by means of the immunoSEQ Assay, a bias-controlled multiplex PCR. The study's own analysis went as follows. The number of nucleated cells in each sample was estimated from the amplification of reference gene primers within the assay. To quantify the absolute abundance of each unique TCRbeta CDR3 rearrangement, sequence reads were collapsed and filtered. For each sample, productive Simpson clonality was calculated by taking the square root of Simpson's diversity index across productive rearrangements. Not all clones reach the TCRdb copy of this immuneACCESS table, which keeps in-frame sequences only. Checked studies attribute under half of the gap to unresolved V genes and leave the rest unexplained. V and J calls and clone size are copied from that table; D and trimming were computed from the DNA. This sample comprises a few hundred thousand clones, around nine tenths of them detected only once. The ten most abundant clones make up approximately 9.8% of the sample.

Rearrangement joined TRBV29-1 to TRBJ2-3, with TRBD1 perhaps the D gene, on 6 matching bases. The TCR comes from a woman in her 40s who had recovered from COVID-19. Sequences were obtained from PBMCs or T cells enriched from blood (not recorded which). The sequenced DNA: TGCAGCGTTGAGCCGGGACAAGGCACAGATACGCAGTATTTT. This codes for CSVEPGQGTDTQYF.